The 25 T cell receptor beta chains listed next were all sequenced from one sample in a study of lung T cells in sarcoidosis with Löfgren's syndrome. TCRdb independently ran MiXCR on the reads; one entry per CDR3 protein. The sample has about 9,400 distinct CDR3 sequences, just under 20% seen once. The sample was CD4+ T cells from bronchoalveolar lavage. These receptors all stem from a human donor with sarcoidosis (Löfgren's syndrome or another form), or a control subject (not recorded which).

The chain combines TRBV29-1 with TRBJ1-1, with 7 positions matching TRBD1. There are 13 residues in the CDR3. CDR1 SQVTM and CDR2 ANQGSEA come from the germline V gene. J was trimmed by 5 bases and V by 7 bases; bases with no gene match: 10. The CDR3 region is CSGHQGVGTEAFF. The CDR3 coding sequence is TGCAGCGGCCACCAGGGGGTAGGGACTGAAGCTTTCTTT.

This clonotype counts as medium-sized. This chain joins TRBV20-1 and TRBJ2-5; tentatively, D is TRBD1 (5 bases). The V end lost 4 bases, the J end lost 5 bases, and 8 bases lay between the germline ends. Germline CDR1 is DFQATT and CDR2 is SNEGSKA (reference sequence). The CDR3 totals 11 residues. The DNA for the CDR3 is TGCAGTGCTACTCACAGGGAGACCCAGTACTTC. Translated, it gives CSATHRETQYF.

This clonotype showed up just a few times. A read error may be the cause here, since a much bigger clone is one base away. The J gene is TRBJ1-1, the V gene TRBV28, with D hard to call. Between the trimmed V and J ends, which lost 10 bases and 1 base, there was a span of 16 bases. The CDR3 runs 14 residues. Germline V lookup: CDR1 MDHEN, CDR2 SYDVKM. CDR3 in amino acids: CATKRPEANTEAFF. CDR3 nucleotides: TGTGCCACCAAACGCCCGGAGGCGAACACTGAAGCTTTCTTT.

In its sample, this clonotype was seen many times. A read error may explain this, as a much larger clone is one base away. J is TRBJ1-5 and V is TRBV12-3 or TRBV12-4; 9 bases are a match to TRBD1. CDR3 length equals 15 residues. The ends lost 8 bases at V and 1 base at J; junction bases unmatched: 6. The CDR3 spells CASAPGQGSNQPQHF. The CDR3 DNA reads TGTGCCAGCGCCCCGGGACAGGGAAGCAATCAGCCCCAGCATTTT.

This clonotype was observed at least ten times. The chain has TRBV5-1 and TRBJ1-1; 9 bases match TRBD1. Trimming took 4 bases from V and 8 from J; bases not matched to a gene: 9. The CDR3 extends over 14 amino acids. Germline V gives CDR1 SGHRS, CDR2 YFSETQ. The CDR3 DNA sequence: TGCGCCAGCAGCCCTCGGACAGGGGCTACGGAAGCTTTCTTT. Protein product: CASSPRTGATEAFF.

This clonotype was detected a few times. This chain joins TRBV3-1 and TRBJ2-3; D ambiguous. The V gene's germline CDR1 is LGHDT and CDR2 YNNKEL (reference sequence). CDR3 length equals 16 residues. The V and J ends lost 0 bases and 1 base respectively, with 11 bases between them. As DNA, the CDR3 is TGTGCCAGCAGCCAAGAAAAAGTCCGGGGCACAGATACGCAGTATTTT. It encodes CASSQEKVRGTDTQYF.

In this sample, this clonotype turned up many times. The chain uses TRBV6-1 and TRBJ1-3, with D perhaps matching TRBD1 (5 bases). Trimming removed 1 base at V and 3 bases at J, with 10 bases between. The CDR3 runs 15 residues. Germline V lookup: CDR1 MNHNS, CDR2 SASEGT. DNA for the CDR3: TGTGCCAGCAGTGAAGGCTGGGGCGGTGGAAACACCATATATTTT. Protein product: CASSEGWGGGNTIYF.

This clonotype is judged large. V usage is TRBV20-1 and J usage is TRBJ1-3; unclear D gene. Trimming took off 2 bases at V and 2 bases at J, with 10 bases between the two ends. Germline lookup yields CDR1 DFQATT and CDR2 SNEGSKA (reference sequence). CDR3 length equals 14 residues. The CDR3 DNA reads TGCAGTGCTAGATGGGGATACGCTGGAAACACCATATATTTT. As protein: CSARWGYAGNTIYF.

By share, this clonotype counts as medium-sized. The chain employs TRBV28 and TRBJ2-3; 8 nucleotides line up with TRBD2. This CDR3 region has 18 residues. CDR1 is MDHEN, CDR2 SYDVKM, per germline. J lost 1 base, V lost 7 bases, and 16 bases had no gene match. CDR3 sequence: CASNPLVREVERTDTQYF. The CDR3 nucleotides are TGTGCCAGCAACCCTTTAGTGCGGGAGGTTGAACGCACAGATACGCAGTATTTT.

This clonotype has only a few counts. One junction end does not reproduce the germline sequence, and a read error may be involved. The chain carries TRBV19 and TRBJ1-1, with 9 bases that match TRBD1. The CDR3 extends over 14 amino acids. Germline CDR1 is LNHDA and CDR2 is SQIVND (reference sequence). In nucleotides, the CDR3 is TGTGCCAGTAGTACCCTCCCGGGACAGGGTGAAGTTTTCTTT. Translation: CASSTLPGQGEVFF.

Note on this clonotype: Germline and junction disagree at one end, which may indicate a read error. The V and J genes are TRBV28 and TRBJ1-1, with D maybe TRBD1 (5 bases). The CDR3 extends over 11 amino acids. Germline V gene sequence: CDR1 MDHEN, CDR2 SYDVKM. The CDR3 DNA follows: TGTGCCAGCAGTCAGGACACTGAAGCTTTCTTC. Translation: CASSQDTEAFF.

This clonotype was detected ten times or more. The chain recombines TRBV28 with TRBJ2-2; 15 nucleotides agree with TRBD2. Per the germline V gene, CDR1 is MDHEN and CDR2 is SYDVKM. CDR3 size: 16 residues. The ends lost 7 bases at V and 6 bases at J; junction bases unmatched: 6. CDR3 DNA sequence: TGTGCCAGCACCTTAGGACTAGCGGGGGGGCCCGGGGAGCTGTTTTTT. Amino acid sequence: CASTLGLAGGPGELFF.

This clonotype has ten or more counts. The chain couples TRBV5-1 to TRBJ1-3; TRBD1 might be the D (6 bases). V lost 5 bases, J lost 9 bases, and 33 bases lay in between. Germline-derived CDR1 and CDR2 are SGHRS and YFSETQ. This CDR3 is built from 19 residues. Here the CDR3 reads CASRRRPSDSPTYVGTIYF. The CDR3, as DNA: TGCGCCAGCAGGCGTCGCCCGTCGGACAGCCCTACCTACGTGGGCACCATATATTTT.

On this clonotype itself: Relative to the germline gene, one junction end is altered; a read error may explain this. The rearrangement joins TRBV27 to TRBJ2-2, with D maybe TRBD1 (6 bases). Germline values: CDR1 MNHEY, CDR2 SMNVEV (reference sequence). There are 14 residues in the CDR3. In nucleotides, the CDR3 is TGTGCCAGCAGAAACAGGGTAGGAACTGGGGAGCCGTTTTTT. This translates into CASRNRVGTGEPFF.

This clonotype has at least ten counts. The chain employs TRBV19 and TRBJ2-2; the match to TRBD2 covers 9 bases. This CDR3 contains 16 residues. Germline V CDR1 and CDR2: LNHDA, SQIVND (reference sequence). V lost 10 bases to trimming and J lost 7 bases; unmatched junction nucleotides: 16. CDR3: CATERAGGRNNGELFF. The CDR3 DNA sequence: TGTGCCACCGAGCGAGCGGGAGGACGGAATAACGGGGAGCTGTTTTTT.

By proportion, this clonotype is medium-sized (0.01 to 0.1%). V usage is TRBV27 and J usage is TRBJ2-2; D possibly uses TRBD1 or TRBD2 (5 bases each). V lost 6 bases to trimming and J lost 0 bases, with 11 bases between them. The CDR3 contains 15 residues. The germline V gene encodes CDR1 MNHEY and CDR2 SMNVEV (reference sequence). CDR3 sequence: CASRMGRANTGELFF. Here the CDR3 DNA reads TGTGCCAGCAGAATGGGGCGGGCGAACACCGGGGAGCTGTTTTTT.

To note about this clonotype: A junction boundary mismatches the germline segment, possibly from a read error. This sequence joins TRBV24-1 and TRBJ2-6; D could derive from TRBD1 or TRBD2 (5 bases each). Germline V lookup: CDR1 KGHDR, CDR2 SFDVKD. The CDR3 spans 14 residues. CDR3 residues: CATSAGSGVNVLTF. The CDR3, as DNA: TGTGCCACCAGTGCAGGGTCCGGGGTCAACGTCCTGACTTTC.

This clonotype was recorded many times. This rearrangement joins TRBV7-9 to TRBJ1-2, with 9 bases identical to TRBD1. From germline, CDR1 is SEHNR and CDR2 FQNEAQ (reference sequence). Germline trimming cut 5 bases from V and 6 bases from J; bases unmatched to any gene: 4. The CDR3 sequence is 13 residues long. The CDR3 nucleotides are TGTGCCAGCAGCCCTCGACAGGGGGATGGCTACACCTTC. It codes for CASSPRQGDGYTF.

This clonotype showed up many times. The genes are TRBV19 and TRBJ2-3, with 10 bases that match TRBD2. V shed 4 bases and J 1 base; nucleotides not matched to a gene: 2. The CDR3 loop spans 15 amino acids. Germline CDR1 LNHDA, CDR2 SQIVND (reference sequence). The CDR3 spells CASSTLAGGTDTQYF. CDR3 sequence (DNA): TGTGCCAGTAGTACCCTAGCGGGAGGCACAGATACGCAGTATTTT. The entire variable domain, with the rest obtained from reference TRBV19 and TRBJ2-3, is as follows: DGGITQSPKYLFRKEGQNVTLSCEQNLNHDAMYWYRQDPGQGLRLIYYSQIVNDFQKGDIAEGYSVSREKKESFPLTVTSAQKNPTAFYLCASSTLAGGTDTQYFGPGTRLTVL.

The chain links TRBV19 to TRBJ2-3; TRBD1 matches at 9 bases. The V segment lost 3 bases and the J segment 5 bases; nucleotides outside the gene matches: 12. There are 17 residues in the CDR3. Germline V gene sequence: CDR1 LNHDA, CDR2 SQIVND (reference sequence). CDR3 loop: CASSMTTGTGQVDTQYF. In DNA, the CDR3 is TGTGCCAGTAGTATGACCACCGGGACAGGGCAGGTAGATACGCAGTATTTT. The complete variable domain, with remaining parts taken from reference TRBV19 and TRBJ2-3, reads DGGITQSPKYLFRKEGQNVTLSCEQNLNHDAMYWYRQDPGQGLRLIYYSQIVNDFQKGDIAEGYSVSREKKESFPLTVTSAQKNPTAFYLCASSMTTGTGQVDTQYFGPGTRLTVL.

This clonotype has at least ten counts. V usage is TRBV6-2 or TRBV6-3 and J usage is TRBJ2-7, with 7 bases matching TRBD2. The V segment lost 2 bases and the J segment 2 bases; nucleotides outside the gene matches: 9. The length of the CDR3 is 16 residues. CDR1 and CDR2 (germline): MNHEY, SVGEGT. CDR3 protein: CASSYPDGGTPYEQYF. The DNA of the CDR3 is TGTGCCAGCAGTTACCCAGACGGGGGGACCCCCTACGAGCAGTACTTC.

In its sample, this clonotype was seen many times. This chain uses TRBV20-1 with TRBJ2-5, with D possibly TRBD1 on 6 matching bases. CDR1 is DFQATT and CDR2 is SNEGSKA in the germline V gene (reference sequence). The CDR3 is 12 amino acids. Trimming removed 5 bases from V and 3 bases from J, with 10 bases in between. In nucleotides, the CDR3 is TGCAGTGCTCCAGGACAGAAAGAGACCCAGTACTTC. Translating gives CSAPGQKETQYF.

Remarks on this clonotype: The conserved closing phenylalanine or tryptophan is absent in this CDR3, likely reflecting a read error. This chain connects TRBV25-1 to TRBJ1-5; possible D gene TRBD1, 5 bases. V lost 6 bases to trimming and J lost 9 bases, with 12 bases between them. Looked up from germline, CDR1 is MGHDK and CDR2 is SYGVNS. The CDR3 spans 12 residues. CDR3 residues: CASRTGERPQHL. The DNA of the CDR3 is TGTGCCAGCAGGACGGGGGAACGGCCCCAGCATTTG.

This clonotype was detected many times. The J gene is TRBJ2-3, the V gene TRBV15; D remains ambiguous. V was clipped by 1 base and J by 3 bases, with 8 bases between them. The CDR3 has 14 residues. From germline, CDR1 is LNHNV and CDR2 YYDKDF (reference sequence). The CDR3 nucleotides read TGTGCCACCAGCAGAGCGTACCAGACAGATACGCAGTATTTT. Its protein is CATSRAYQTDTQYF. Full variable domain (remainder filled in from reference TRBV15 and TRBJ2-3): DAMVIQNPRYQVTQFGKPVTLSCSQTLNHNVMYWYQQKSSQAPKLLFHYYDKDFNNEADTPDNFQSRRPNTSFCFLDIRSPGLGDTAMYLCATSRAYQTDTQYFGPGTRLTVL.

The V and J genes are TRBV12-3 or TRBV12-4 and TRBJ1-4; D is ambiguous. This CDR3 spans 14 amino acids. V lost 8 bases and J lost 7, with 17 bases in between. The CDR3 nucleotides read TGTGCCAGCGGGTCAGCGGGCCTGAGTGAAAAACTGTTTTTT. The encoded protein is CASGSAGLSEKLFF.